Shown below are 14 T cell receptor beta chains from a single sample sequenced in a study of shared clonotypes between healthy human individuals. TCRdb's table, derived via immunoSEQ multiplex PCR, lists solely in-frame clones and lacks some. Of roughly 2,300,000 clones in the sample, 85% to 95% are singletons; the top ten hold more than 0.35%. What was sequenced was naive CD4+ T cells from PBMCs. Noted subset: CD45RA+ positively selected. Every receptor here comes from a man in his late teens or twenties in good health. Some clones in this sample may be carry-over from other donors' samples.

This sequence joins TRBV9 and TRBJ2-1; 9 nucleotides agree with TRBD2. The junction had 7 bases not matched to a gene; V was cut back by 0 bases and J by 3 bases. CDR1 and CDR2 (germline): SGDLS, YYNGEE. The CDR3 runs 17 residues. For the CDR3, the DNA is TGTGCCAGCAGCGTAGATGCTAGCGGGAAGTTCTACAATGAGCAGTTCTTC. Translated, it gives CASSVDASGKFYNEQFF.

The chain uses TRBV6-1 and TRBJ1-4; D call uncertain. The CDR3 extends over 16 amino acids. The V gene's germline CDR1 is MNHNS and CDR2 SASEGT. V was trimmed by 4 bases and J by 2 bases, leaving 14 bases between them. Here the CDR3 DNA reads TGTGCCAGCAGTGGGAAGGGAGCCCACACTAATGAAAAACTGTTTTTT. It specifies CASSGKGAHTNEKLFF.

As to this clone: The sample holds other DNA sequences that translate to the same CDR3. CDR3 nucleotide sequence: TGTGCCAGCAGGAGAACAGGGCGAACCTACGAGCAGTACTTC. It yields the protein CASRRTGRTYEQYF. The chain has TRBV28 and TRBJ2-7, with a possible D match to TRBD1 (6 bases). Per germline, CDR1 MDHEN and CDR2 SYDVKM. CDR3 length equals 14 residues. Trimming left V 6 bases short and J 2 bases short, with 14 bases between.

The genes are TRBV4-2 and TRBJ2-7, with D uncertain. CDR3 size: 15 residues. CDR1 is LGHNA and CDR2 is YNFKEQ in the germline V gene. V was pared by 0 bases and J by 2 bases, with 11 bases between. The CDR3 coding sequence is TGTGCCAGCAGCCAAGATTTGAAGGCAACCTACGAGCAGTACTTC. Its protein product is CASSQDLKATYEQYF.

About this clone: Other DNA sequences of this sample code for an identical CDR3. This sequence joins TRBV29-1 and TRBJ2-3; the D gene is possibly TRBD2 (5 bases). Trimming removed 4 bases at V and 0 bases at J, with 8 bases between. The CDR3 loop spans 13 amino acids. Per the germline V gene, CDR1 is SQVTM and CDR2 is ANQGSEA. CDR3 residues: CSVVRTSTDTQYF. The CDR3 DNA reads TGCAGCGTTGTGAGGACTAGCACAGATACGCAGTATTTT.

The genes are TRBV28 and TRBJ1-3; D is perhaps TRBD1 (5 bases). V was clipped by 3 bases and J by 0 bases, with 9 bases between them. This CDR3 has 15 amino acids. Germline values: CDR1 MDHEN, CDR2 SYDVKM. The CDR3, as DNA: TGTGCCAGCAGTTTTCCGGGGGGCTCTGGAAACACCATATATTTT. The encoded protein is CASSFPGGSGNTIYF. Filled out from reference TRBV28 and TRBJ1-3, the complete variable domain reads DVKVTQSSRYLVKRTGEKVFLECVQDMDHENMFWYRQDPGLGLRLIYFSYDVKMKEKGDIPEGYSVSREKKERFSLILESASTNQTSMYLCASSFPGGSGNTIYFGEGSWLTVV.

To note about this clone: Within the sample, other DNA sequences also encode this same CDR3. This chain connects TRBV5-1 to TRBJ2-1, with D uncertain. The CDR3 sequence is 14 residues long. The V end was cut by 0 bases, the J end by 2 bases, with 6 bases between. CDR1 and CDR2 from the germline V gene are SGHRS and YFSETQ. The CDR3 DNA reads as TGCGCCAGCAGCTTGGGTTCAGCCTACAATGAGCAGTTCTTC. This gives the protein CASSLGSAYNEQFF.

The genes are TRBV7-8 and TRBJ2-5; D ambiguous. The CDR3 runs 14 residues. Germline V CDR1 and CDR2: SGHVS, FQNEAQ. Trimming cost V 1 base and J 3 bases, with 9 bases left between them. The chain's CDR3 is CASSLVPEKETQYF. The DNA of the CDR3 is TGTGCCAGCAGCTTAGTCCCAGAGAAAGAGACCCAGTACTTC.

This clone was seen a single time. This chain links TRBV7-9 with TRBJ2-5; possible D gene TRBD2, 6 bases. This CDR3 spans 13 amino acids. V lost 11 bases and J lost 2, with 15 bases in between. Germline CDR1 reads SEHNR; CDR2 reads FQNEAQ (reference sequence). The CDR3 region has the DNA TGTGCCGGGGGAGGCGTCGGGCAAGAGACCCAGTACTTC. It translates to CAGGGVGQETQYF.

The chain employs TRBV7-2 and TRBJ1-2; TRBD1 matches 8 bases. J lost 4 bases, V lost 5 bases, and 6 bases had no gene match. The CDR3 loop spans 14 amino acids. Germline CDR1 reads SGHTA; CDR2 reads FQGNSA. The chain's CDR3 is CASSTRGRAYGYTF. The DNA of the CDR3 is TGTGCCAGCAGCACCAGGGGGCGAGCCTATGGCTACACCTTC.

The chain carries TRBV7-3 and TRBJ2-2, with D possibly being TRBD1 (6 bases). Germline loops: CDR1 SGHTA, CDR2 FQGTGA. CDR3 size: 15 residues. Trimming removed 5 bases from V and 5 bases from J, with 15 bases in between. CDR3 nucleotides: TGTGCCAGCAGCCCAGGGGCGACTCGAACCGGGGAGCTGTTTTTT. It is translated as CASSPGATRTGELFF.

The chain combines TRBV6-5 with TRBJ2-7; 9 positions match TRBD1. CDR3 size: 14 residues. V lost 6 bases to trimming and J lost 2 bases; unmatched junction nucleotides: 5. Germline V gene sequence: CDR1 MNHEY, CDR2 SVGAGI. CDR3 protein: CASRRQGGAYEQYF. CDR3 DNA: TGTGCCAGCAGGCGACAGGGGGGAGCCTACGAGCAGTACTTC.

This clone was counted a single time. CDR3 loop: CASSLAVARGDEQFF. In DNA, the CDR3 is TGCGCCAGCAGCTTGGCGGTCGCACGGGGCGATGAGCAGTTCTTC. The chain recombines TRBV5-1 with TRBJ2-1; D may correspond to TRBD1 or TRBD2 (5 bases each). CDR1 and CDR2 (germline): SGHRS, YFSETQ. Trimming took off 0 bases at V and 8 bases at J, with 15 bases between the two ends. The CDR3 sequence is 15 residues long.

V gene TRBV5-1 combines with J gene TRBJ2-2; D might be TRBD1 or TRBD2, each matching 5 bases. Germline loops: CDR1 SGHRS, CDR2 YFSETQ. This CDR3 is 16 amino acids long. The V end lost 2 bases, the J end lost 0 bases, and 11 bases lay between the germline ends. In DNA form, the CDR3 reads TGCGCCAGCAGCTTACGGGACGTCGCGAACACCGGGGAGCTGTTTTTT. This translates into CASSLRDVANTGELFF.